A selection of T cell receptor beta chains follows, all from one sample in a study of blood T cell repertoires in COVID-19. Using immunoSEQ multiplex PCR, the repertoire was profiled, and TCRdb retains in-frame clones only, with some absent. The table includes 80,000 to 100,000 clones, 80% detected once. The source material was peripheral blood. The receptors stem from a human donor in a cohort sampled during active COVID-19. Each CDR3 is given with its conserved first and last residue. A D gene is named only where the DNA matches it firmly. Rows may omit the clone size; those that give it use once, few, many or a size class.

j_call v_call d_call clone_size cdr3_nt cdr3_aa
TRBJ1-1 TRBV6-5 TRBD1 - TGTGCCAGCAGTCCATCGACAGGGGGCACTGAAGCTTTCTTT CASSPSTGGTEAFF
TRBJ1-1 TRBV9 TRBD1 - TGTGCCAGCAGCTTCAGGGGGGATCCGAGCACTGAAGCTTTCTTT CASSFRGDPSTEAFF
TRBJ1-4 TRBV4-2 TRBD1 - TGTGCCAGCAGAACGGACAGGGCGAATGAAAAACTGTTTTTT CASRTDRANEKLFF
TRBJ2-1 TRBV6-5 TRBD2 - TGTGCCAGCAGTTACCGGGGACTAGCGTCATACAATGAGCAGTTCTTC CASSYRGLASYNEQFF
TRBJ1-2 TRBV30 - - TGTGCCTGGGGTGGCTTAGGTACAGGGAGTCGTGGCTACACCTTC CAWGGLGTGSRGYTF
TRBJ2-1 TRBV18 - - TGTGCCAGCTCATATCTGAGGGGGTATGAGCAGTTCTTC CASSYLRGYEQFF
TRBJ1-2 TRBV29-1 - - TGCAGCGTGACAGGTTACACCTTC CSVTGYTF
TRBJ2-3 TRBV3-1/TRBV3-2 TRBD2 - TGTGCCAGCAGCCAGTTAGCGGGGGGCACAGATACGCAGTATTTT CASSQLAGGTDTQYF
TRBJ2-3 TRBV5-1 TRBD2 - TGCGCCAGCAGCTTGAGTGGCCTAGCGGGAGATACGCAGTATTTT CASSLSGLAGDTQYF
TRBJ1-5 TRBV5-4 - few TGTGCCAGCAGCTTGGATCGGGGGCCCCAGCATTTT CASSLDRGPQHF
TRBJ1-2 TRBV7-2 TRBD1 medium-sized TGTGCCAGCAGCTTAAGGGGACAGGGGAATGGCTACACCTTC CASSLRGQGNGYTF
TRBJ2-1 TRBV27 TRBD2 - TGTGCCAGCAGGGGGGGGAGGTCTAATGAGCAGTTCTTC CASRGGRSNEQFF
TRBJ1-1 TRBV19 TRBD1 few TGTGCCAGTAGTAGAGACAGGGGCCTGGCGGGAGCTTTCTTT CASSRDRGLAGAFF
TRBJ1-5 TRBV27 - - TGTGCCAGCAGTTTGTCAGGACAGCCCAATAGCAATCAGCCCCAGCATTTT CASSLSGQPNSNQPQHF
TRBJ2-4 TRBV28 TRBD2 - TGTGCCAGCAGTTTCGGGACTAGCGGGGGTCGGAACATTCAGTACTTC CASSFGTSGGRNIQYF
TRBJ1-5 TRBV6-1 - - TGTGCCAGCAGTGAAGCGGGAGGGGGGGGCAATCAGCCCCAGCATTTT CASSEAGGGGNQPQHF
TRBJ2-1 TRBV14 TRBD2 - TGTGCCAGCAGCCAAGAGCGACTAGCGGGACTACCGGAGCAGTTCTTC CASSQERLAGLPEQFF
TRBJ2-7 TRBV2 - - TGTGCCAGCAGGGAGGGGGCGATCACCTACGAGCAGTACTTC CASREGAITYEQYF
TRBJ2-3 TRBV20-1 - - TGCAGTGCTAGTTTGGCGGGAAGGACAGATACGCAGTATTTT CSASLAGRTDTQYF
TRBJ1-6 TRBV5-1 - - TGCGCCAGCAGCTTGAATCGGCCAGGCTTGGGTTCACCCCTCCACTTT CASSLNRPGLGSPLHF
TRBJ2-2 TRBV5-1 - few TGCGCCAGCAGCGGGGGACACACGACGGGCACCGGGGAGCTGTTTTTT CASSGGHTTGTGELFF
TRBJ1-2 TRBV28 - - TGTGCCAGCAGTTTAACCCGGAGTACCTATGGCTACACCTTC CASSLTRSTYGYTF
TRBJ1-3 TRBV3-1/TRBV3-2 - - TGTGCCAGCAGCCAGAAGGCAGGGGGAAACACCATATATTTT CASSQKAGGNTIYF
TRBJ2-2 TRBV2 TRBD2 - TGTGCCAGCAGTGACCCTAGCGGGAGGAAAAACACCGGGGAGCTGTTTTTT CASSDPSGRKNTGELFF
TRBJ1-4 TRBV7-9 - - TGTGCCAGCAGCAGCGGGACAACTAATGAAAAACTGTTTTTT CASSSGTTNEKLFF
TRBJ1-1 TRBV28 - - TGTGCCAGCACCGAAACGGACACTGAAGCTTTCTTT CASTETDTEAFF
TRBJ1-1 TRBV7-3 TRBD1 - TGTGCCAGCAGCTTAACGACCAGGGGGGTAGCTTTCTTT CASSLTTRGVAFF
TRBJ1-5 TRBV19 TRBD1 - TGTGCCAGTAGTTCCCAGGGACAGGGGGCCAATCAGCCCCAGCATTTT CASSSQGQGANQPQHF